Listed here is a single TCR beta chain. Sequencing was performed with immunoSEQ multiplex PCR; in TCRdb, only in-frame clones are kept and a portion is missing. This table holds about 350,000 clones, roughly 87% found once. Cohort 3 donors counted as recovered after two negative PCRs, clearance, or resolved symptoms. In germline, CDR1 is KGHDR, CDR2 SFDVKD. The CDR3 extends over 13 amino acids. Germline trimming cut 7 bases from V and 7 bases from J; bases unmatched to any gene: 5. The record originates from a study of blood T cell repertoires in COVID-19. Overall study context: PBMCs, B-cell-depleted T cells, or T cells provided the cDNA or gDNA that made up the material.

Sequenced material: PBMCs or T cells enriched from blood (not recorded which). The receptor comes from a woman in her 30s who had recovered from COVID-19. The genes are TRBV24-1 and TRBJ1-2; 10 bases line up with TRBD1. CDR3 coding DNA: TGTGCCACCAGCTCCGGGACAGGGGCTGGCTACACCTTC. Protein: CATSSGTGAGYTF.